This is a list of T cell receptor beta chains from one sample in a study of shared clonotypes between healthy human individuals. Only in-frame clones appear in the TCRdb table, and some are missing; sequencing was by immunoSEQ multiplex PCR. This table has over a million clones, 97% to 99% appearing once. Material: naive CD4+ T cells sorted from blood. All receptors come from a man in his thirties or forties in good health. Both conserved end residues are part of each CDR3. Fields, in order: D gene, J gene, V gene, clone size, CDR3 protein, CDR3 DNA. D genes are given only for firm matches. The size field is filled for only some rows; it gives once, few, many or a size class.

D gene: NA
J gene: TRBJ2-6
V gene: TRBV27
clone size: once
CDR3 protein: CASSLRQDSSGANVLTF
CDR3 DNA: TGTGCCAGCAGTTTACGACAGGATAGCTCTGGGGCCAACGTCCTGACTTTC

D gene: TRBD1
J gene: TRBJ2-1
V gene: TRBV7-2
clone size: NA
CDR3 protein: CASSLVRDRDEFF
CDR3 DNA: TGTGCCAGCAGCTTAGTACGAGACAGGGATGAGTTCTTC

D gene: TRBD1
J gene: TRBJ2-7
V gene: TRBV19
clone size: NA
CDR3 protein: CASQVGTGGTYEQYF
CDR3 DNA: TGTGCCAGCCAGGTAGGGACAGGGGGGACCTACGAGCAGTACTTC

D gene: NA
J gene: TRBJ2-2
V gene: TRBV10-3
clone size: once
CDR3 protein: CAISTNGADTGELFF
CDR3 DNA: TGTGCCATCAGTACAAATGGAGCGGACACCGGGGAGCTGTTTTTT

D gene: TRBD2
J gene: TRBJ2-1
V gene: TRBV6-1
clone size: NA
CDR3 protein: CASSPTLAPYNEQFF
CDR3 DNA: TGTGCCAGCAGCCCCACACTAGCGCCGTACAATGAGCAGTTCTTC

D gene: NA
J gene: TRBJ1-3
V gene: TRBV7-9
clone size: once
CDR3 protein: CASSLEGRLKGNTIYF
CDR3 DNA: TGTGCCAGCAGCTTAGAGGGACGGCTTAAAGGAAACACCATATATTTT

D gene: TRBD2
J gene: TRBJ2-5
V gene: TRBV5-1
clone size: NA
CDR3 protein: CASSPGLAQETQYF
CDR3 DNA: TGCGCCAGCAGCCCCGGACTAGCCCAAGAGACCCAGTACTTC

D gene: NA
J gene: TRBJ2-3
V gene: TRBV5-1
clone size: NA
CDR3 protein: CASSDTSPGTDTQYF
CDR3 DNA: TGCGCCAGCAGCGATACTAGCCCCGGGACAGATACGCAGTATTTT

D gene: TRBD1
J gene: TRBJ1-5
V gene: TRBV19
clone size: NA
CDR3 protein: CASSLYRGRSNQPQHF
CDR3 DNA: TGTGCCAGTAGTCTTTACAGGGGCAGGAGCAATCAGCCCCAGCATTTT

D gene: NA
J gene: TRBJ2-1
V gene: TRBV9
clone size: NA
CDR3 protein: CASSLRGDEQFF
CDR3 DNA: TGTGCCAGCAGCTTACGCGGCGATGAGCAGTTCTTC

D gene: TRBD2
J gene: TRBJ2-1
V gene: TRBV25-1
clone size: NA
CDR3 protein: CASSRAGGQFF
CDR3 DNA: TGTGCCAGCAGTAGAGCGGGAGGTCAGTTCTTC

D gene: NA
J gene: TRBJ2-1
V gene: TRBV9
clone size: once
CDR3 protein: CASSALELAGEQFF
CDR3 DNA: TGTGCCAGCAGCGCCTTAGAACTAGCAGGCGAGCAGTTCTTC

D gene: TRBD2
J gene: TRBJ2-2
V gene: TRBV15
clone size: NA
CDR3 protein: CATSGLAGDTGELFF
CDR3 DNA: TGTGCCACCAGTGGGCTAGCGGGAGATACCGGGGAGCTGTTTTTT

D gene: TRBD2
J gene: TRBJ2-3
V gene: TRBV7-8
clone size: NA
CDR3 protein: CASSGRRGLAGTDTQYF
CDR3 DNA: TGTGCCAGCAGCGGCCGTCGTGGGCTAGCGGGCACAGATACGCAGTATTTT

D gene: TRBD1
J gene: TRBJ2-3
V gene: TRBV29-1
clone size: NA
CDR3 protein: CSVDAWDSTSNTQYF
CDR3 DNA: TGCAGCGTTGATGCCTGGGACAGCACATCGAATACGCAGTATTTT

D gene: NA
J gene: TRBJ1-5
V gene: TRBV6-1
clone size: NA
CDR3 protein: CASSTIASNQPQHF
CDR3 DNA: TGTGCCAGCAGTACAATCGCTAGCAATCAGCCCCAGCATTTT

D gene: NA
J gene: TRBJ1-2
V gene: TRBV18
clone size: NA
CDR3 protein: CASSAGAGAIRYGYTF
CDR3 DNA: TGTGCCAGCTCGGCCGGTGCGGGGGCGATACGCTATGGCTACACCTTC

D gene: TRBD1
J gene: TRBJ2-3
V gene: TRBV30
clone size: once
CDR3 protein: CAWSVQGDPTDTQYF
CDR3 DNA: TGTGCCTGGAGTGTACAGGGGGACCCCACAGATACGCAGTATTTT

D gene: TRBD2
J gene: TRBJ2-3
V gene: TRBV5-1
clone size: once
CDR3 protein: CASSLSGNTDTQYF
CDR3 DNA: TGCGCCAGCAGCTTGAGCGGGAACACAGATACGCAGTATTTT

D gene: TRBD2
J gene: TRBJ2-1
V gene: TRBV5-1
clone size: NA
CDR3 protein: CASSLDSGNYNEQFF
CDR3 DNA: TGCGCCAGCAGCTTGGATAGCGGGAACTACAATGAGCAGTTCTTC

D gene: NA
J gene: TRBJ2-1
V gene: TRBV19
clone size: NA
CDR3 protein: CASSIAVTHDEQFF
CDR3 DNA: TGTGCCAGTAGTATAGCCGTGACTCACGATGAGCAGTTCTTC

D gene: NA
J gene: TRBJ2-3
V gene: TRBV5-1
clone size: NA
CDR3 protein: CASSSMGSTDTQYF
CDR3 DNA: TGCGCCAGCAGCTCGATGGGCAGCACAGATACGCAGTATTTT

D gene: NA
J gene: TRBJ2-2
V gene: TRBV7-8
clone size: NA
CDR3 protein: CASSHTGTSFGELFF
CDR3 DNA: TGTGCCAGCAGCCACACCGGGACATCCTTCGGGGAGCTGTTTTTT

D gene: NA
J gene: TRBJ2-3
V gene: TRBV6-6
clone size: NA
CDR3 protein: CASSPYVKTQYF
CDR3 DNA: TGTGCCAGCAGCCCTTACGTGAAGACGCAGTATTTT

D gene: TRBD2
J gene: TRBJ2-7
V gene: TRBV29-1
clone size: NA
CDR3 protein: CSTGTSIYEQYF
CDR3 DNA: TGCAGCACGGGGACTAGTATCTACGAGCAGTACTTC

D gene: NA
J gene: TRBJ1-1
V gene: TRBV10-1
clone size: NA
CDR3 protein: CASSPDLNTEAFF
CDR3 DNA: TGCGCCAGCAGCCCTGACTTGAACACTGAAGCTTTCTTT

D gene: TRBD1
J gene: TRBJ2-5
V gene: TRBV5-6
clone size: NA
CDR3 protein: CASSFRDRGPETQYF
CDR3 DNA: TGTGCCAGCAGCTTCCGGGACAGGGGGCCAGAGACCCAGTACTTC

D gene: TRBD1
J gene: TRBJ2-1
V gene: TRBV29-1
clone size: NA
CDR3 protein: CSVVRQGGSYNEQFF
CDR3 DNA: TGCAGCGTTGTCAGACAGGGGGGTTCCTACAATGAGCAGTTCTTC

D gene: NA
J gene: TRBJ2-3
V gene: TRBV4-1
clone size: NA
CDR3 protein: CASSQDQGALLDTQYF
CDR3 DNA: TGCGCCAGCAGCCAAGATCAAGGGGCTCTGCTAGATACGCAGTATTTT

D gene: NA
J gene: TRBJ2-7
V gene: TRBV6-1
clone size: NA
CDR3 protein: CASSEAWLQTYEQYF
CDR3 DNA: TGTGCCAGCAGTGAAGCGTGGTTACAGACCTACGAGCAGTACTTC

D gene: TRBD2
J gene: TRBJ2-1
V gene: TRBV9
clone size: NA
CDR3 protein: CASSFSGNEQFF
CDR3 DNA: TGTGCCAGCAGCTTTAGCGGGAATGAGCAGTTCTTC

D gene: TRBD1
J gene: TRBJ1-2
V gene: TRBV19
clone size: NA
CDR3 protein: CASSHPRGVVTNYGYTF
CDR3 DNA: TGTGCCAGTAGTCATCCCAGGGGGGTCGTGACTAACTATGGCTACACCTTC

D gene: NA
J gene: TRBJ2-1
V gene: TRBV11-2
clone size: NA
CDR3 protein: CASSLSPGAPSGNEQFF
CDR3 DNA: TGTGCCAGCAGCCTCTCTCCGGGAGCCCCCTCAGGAAATGAGCAGTTCTTC

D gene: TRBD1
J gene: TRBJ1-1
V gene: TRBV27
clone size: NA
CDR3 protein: CASSSRGLMNTEAFF
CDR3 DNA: TGTGCCAGCAGTTCCAGGGGGCTGATGAACACTGAAGCTTTCTTT

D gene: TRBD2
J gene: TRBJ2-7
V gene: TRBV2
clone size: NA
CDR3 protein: CASSPTSGSPDEQYF
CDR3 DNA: TGTGCCAGCAGCCCAACTAGCGGGAGTCCTGACGAGCAGTACTTC